Following are 19 T cell receptor beta chains from one sample sequenced in a study of OX40 agonist ivuxolimab in advanced cancers. Assay used: immunoSEQ multiplex PCR; TCRdb lists only in-frame clones, some missing. The sample holds roughly 73,000 clones; 88% are singletons and the top ten take 2.5% to 3.5%. The sequencing used CD4+ or CD8+ T cells sorted from blood, collected in a trial of the OX40 agonist ivuxolimab. These receptors all come from an adult with an advanced solid tumor such as melanoma, head and neck, liver or kidney cancer.

This chain joins TRBV2 and TRBJ1-1, with TRBD1 matching over 10 bases. CDR3 size: 13 residues. Germline CDR1 and CDR2: SNHLY and FYNNEI. J was trimmed by 4 bases and V by 8 bases; bases with no gene match: 4. The CDR3 spells CASAGQGITEAFF. DNA for the CDR3: TGTGCCAGCGCGGGACAGGGGATCACTGAAGCTTTCTTT.

The CDR3 protein is CASSSQGVEGETQYF. The CDR3 DNA reads TGTGCCAGCAGTTCCCAGGGGGTCGAAGGGGAGACCCAGTACTTC. The chain carries TRBV6-5 and TRBJ2-5, with 7 bases that match TRBD1. CDR1 and CDR2 from the germline V gene are MNHEY and SVGAGI. V was pared by 4 bases and J by 5 bases, with 10 bases of the junction left unmatched. CDR3 size: 15 residues.

The chain combines TRBV28 with TRBJ1-2, with TRBD1 matching over 8 bases. After removal of 6 bases from V and 2 bases from J, the junction contained 8 bases not matched to a gene. CDR1 MDHEN and CDR2 SYDVKM come from the germline V gene. This CDR3 has 15 amino acids. CDR3 bases: TGTGCCAGCAGACCCACGGACAGGGCAAACTATGGCTACACCTTC. This translates into CASRPTDRANYGYTF.

This clone was detected only once. The chain recombines TRBV30 with TRBJ1-2; 7 nucleotides line up with TRBD1. With 2 bases clipped from V and 4 bases from J, the junction kept 16 bases outside the gene matches. Germline loops: CDR1 GTSNPN, CDR2 SVGIG (reference sequence). CDR3 size: 17 residues. This chain's CDR3 is CAWSPRDRRLVAYGYTF. CDR3 coding DNA: TGTGCCTGGAGTCCTCGGGACAGAAGACTCGTAGCCTATGGCTACACCTTC.

The count of this clone is one. The chain combines TRBV9 with TRBJ2-7; D remains unclear. Trimming took 4 bases from V and 5 from J, leaving 7 bases between them. Germline V gene data show CDR1 as SGDLS and CDR2 as YYNGEE. CDR3 length: 11 residues. The CDR3 reads CASSSQNEQYF. The CDR3 nucleotides are TGTGCCAGCAGCTCCCAAAACGAGCAGTACTTC.

J is TRBJ2-3 and V is TRBV7-8; 8 bases map to TRBD2. Unmatched junction bases numbered 3, after V lost 2 bases and J lost 5 bases. The CDR3 is 14 residues long. Germline-derived CDR1 and CDR2 are SGHVS and FQNEAQ. The CDR3 region is CASSLNRGGDTQYF. In nucleotides, the CDR3 is TGTGCCAGCAGCTTAAACCGGGGGGGAGATACGCAGTATTTT.

The V gene is TRBV29-1, the J gene TRBJ2-4; D is undetermined. V dropped 0 bases and J dropped 0 bases, with 6 bases sitting between them. This CDR3 spans 14 amino acids. CDR1 and CDR2 from the germline V gene are SQVTM and ANQGSEA. CDR3 sequence: CSVEDGTAKNIQYF. DNA of the CDR3: TGCAGCGTTGAAGATGGAACAGCCAAAAACATTCAGTACTTC.

V gene TRBV27 combines with J gene TRBJ1-2; possible D gene TRBD1, 5 bases. V gave up 7 bases and J gave up 3 bases, with 21 bases separating them. This CDR3 is built from 16 residues. The germline CDR1 and CDR2 sequences are MNHEY and SMNVEV (reference sequence). In nucleotides, the CDR3 is TGTGCCAGCACCTCCCGGGGGGAGGGAAAGCACTATGGCTACACCTTC. It codes for CASTSRGEGKHYGYTF.

The V call is TRBV19, the J call TRBJ2-3, with D perhaps matching TRBD2 (6 bases). The CDR3 is made up of 13 amino acids. V lost 5 bases and J 4 bases, leaving 10 bases between the germline ends. Germline-derived CDR1 and CDR2 are LNHDA and SQIVND (reference sequence). Here the CDR3 DNA reads TGTGCCAGTAGTTCGGGGGAGGCAGATACGCAGTATTTT. Its translation is CASSSGEADTQYF. The full variable domain, rest sourced from reference TRBV19 and TRBJ2-3, is DGGITQSPKYLFRKEGQNVTLSCEQNLNHDAMYWYRQDPGQGLRLIYYSQIVNDFQKGDIAEGYSVSREKKESFPLTVTSAQKNPTAFYLCASSSGEADTQYFGPGTRLTVL.

A word on this clone: A read error may produce the germline difference seen at one junction end. V is TRBV7-7 and J is TRBJ1-1; D is unclear. The CDR3 covers 14 residues. Per the germline V gene, CDR1 is SSHAT and CDR2 is FNYEAQ (reference sequence). The CDR3: CASSRAVGATEAFF. DNA of the CDR3: TGTGCTAGCAGCCGCGCCGTCGGAGCCACTGAAGCTTTCTTT.

The chain carries TRBV6-5 and TRBJ2-5; either TRBD1 or TRBD2 may fit D (5 bases each). From germline, CDR1 is MNHEY and CDR2 SVGAGI. The length of the CDR3 is 15 residues. V lost 1 base and J lost 7, with 16 bases in between. CDR3 protein: CASSYLGRAVGTQYF. For the CDR3, the DNA is TGTGCCAGCAGTTACTTGGGGCGGGCTGTGGGGACCCAGTACTTC.

The genes are TRBV7-3 and TRBJ2-5, with TRBD2 identical over 11 bases. V was clipped by 5 bases and J by 5 bases; unmatched bases: 10. This CDR3 has 16 residues. The germline CDR1 and CDR2 sequences are SGHTA and FQGTGA. The CDR3 nucleotides are TGTGCCAGCAGCCCACAAGGACTAGCGGGTGGGGAGACCCAGTACTTC. This translates into CASSPQGLAGGETQYF.

The V call is TRBV19, the J call TRBJ2-4; D gene ambiguous. Germline V gene lookup returns CDR1 LNHDA and CDR2 SQIVND (reference sequence). V lost 5 bases and J 0 bases, leaving 11 bases between the germline ends. The CDR3 has 15 amino acids. Written as DNA, the CDR3 is TGTGCCAGTAGTGTCGAACAGCTAGCCAAAAACATTCAGTACTTC. Amino acids: CASSVEQLAKNIQYF. Based on the CDR3 plus reference TRBV19 and TRBJ2-4, the full variable domain is DGGITQSPKYLFRKEGQNVTLSCEQNLNHDAMYWYRQDPGQGLRLIYYSQIVNDFQKGDIAEGYSVSREKKESFPLTVTSAQKNPTAFYLCASSVEQLAKNIQYFGAGTRLSVL.

CDR3 amino acids: CASSLRQGQDSPLHF. The CDR3 bases are TGTGCCAGCAGCCTTCGACAGGGTCAGGATTCACCCCTCCACTTT. The rearrangement uses TRBV7-3 and TRBJ1-6; TRBD1 matches 7 bases. The J segment lost 8 bases and the V segment lost 5 bases, leaving 9 bases of the junction unmatched. The CDR3 consists of 15 residues. Per the germline V gene, CDR1 is SGHTA and CDR2 is FQGTGA. Full variable domain (rest looked up from reference TRBV7-3 and TRBJ1-6): GAGVSQTPSNKVTEKGKYVELRCDPISGHTALYWYRQSLGQGPEFLIYFQGTGAADDSGLPNDRFFAVRPEGSVSTLKIQRTERGDSAVYLCASSLRQGQDSPLHFGNGTRLTVT.

This chain joins TRBV19 and TRBJ2-6; 8 bases agree with TRBD2. V shed 10 bases and J 1 base; nucleotides not matched to a gene: 6. Per germline, CDR1 LNHDA and CDR2 SQIVND (reference sequence). This CDR3 comprises 15 residues. For the CDR3, the DNA is TGTGCCACCCAAGCGGGGGTTTCTGGGGCCAACGTCCTGACTTTC. This gives the protein CATQAGVSGANVLTF.

The chain employs TRBV21-1 and TRBJ1-2. TRBV21-1 constitutes a pseudogene. The CDR3 has 20 amino acids. The DNA for the CDR3 is TGTGCCAGCAGCAAAGCGGCGTGGCGAGGGGGGATGGGGGTTTTCTATGGCTACACCTTC. Amino acid sequence: CASSKAAWRGGMGVFYGYTF.

The chain couples TRBV7-9 to TRBJ2-1; 14 nucleotides line up with TRBD2. The CDR3 covers 15 residues. V trimming: 5 bases; J trimming: 9 bases; junction bases outside the gene matches: 6. The germline gives CDR1 SEHNR, CDR2 FQNEAQ (reference sequence). The chain's CDR3 is CASSLGLAGGGEQFF. The CDR3 DNA is TGTGCCAGCAGCCTTGGACTAGCGGGAGGAGGTGAGCAGTTCTTC.

This chain uses TRBV30 with TRBJ1-1; D remains unclear. With 0 bases removed from V and 1 base from J, the gap between germline ends came to 6 bases. This CDR3 contains 13 residues. In germline, CDR1 is GTSNPN, CDR2 SVGIG (reference sequence). In DNA, the CDR3 is TGTGCCTGGAGTGTAGGTCAGAACACTGAAGCTTTCTTT. As protein: CAWSVGQNTEAFF.

The chain uses TRBV7-9 and TRBJ2-1; a possible D gene is TRBD1 (6 bases). This CDR3 contains 14 residues. The germline V gene encodes CDR1 SEHNR and CDR2 FQNEAQ (reference sequence). Trimming removed 5 bases from V and 10 bases from J, with 18 bases in between. The CDR3 nucleotides are TGTGCCAGCAGCCCACAGGGAATCGAGGGGGAGCAGTTCTTC. Amino acid sequence: CASSPQGIEGEQFF.